Sequencing of this T cell receptor beta chain was carried out in a study of blood T cell repertoires in COVID-19. About the study: PBMCs, B-cell-depleted T cells, or T cells were the source of the cDNA or gDNA that made up the material.

Method: immunoSEQ multiplex PCR; TCRdb's copy keeps in-frame clones and lacks some. The repertoire includes about 90,000 clones, 75% to 85% of them detected once, and around a tenth sits in the top ten. The material sequenced was peripheral blood. The sequence was collected from a woman in her seventies with acute or convalescent COVID-19.

The CDR3 is CASSFGASGYNEQFF. The CDR3 nucleotides are TGTGCCAGCAGTTTTGGGGCTAGCGGATACAATGAGCAGTTCTTC. The chain recombines TRBV6-5 with TRBJ2-1; 7 bases match TRBD2. Trimming at V came to 4 bases and at J to 4 bases, leaving 7 bases not matched to a gene. This CDR3 comprises 15 residues. The germline V gene encodes CDR1 MNHEY and CDR2 SVGAGI.